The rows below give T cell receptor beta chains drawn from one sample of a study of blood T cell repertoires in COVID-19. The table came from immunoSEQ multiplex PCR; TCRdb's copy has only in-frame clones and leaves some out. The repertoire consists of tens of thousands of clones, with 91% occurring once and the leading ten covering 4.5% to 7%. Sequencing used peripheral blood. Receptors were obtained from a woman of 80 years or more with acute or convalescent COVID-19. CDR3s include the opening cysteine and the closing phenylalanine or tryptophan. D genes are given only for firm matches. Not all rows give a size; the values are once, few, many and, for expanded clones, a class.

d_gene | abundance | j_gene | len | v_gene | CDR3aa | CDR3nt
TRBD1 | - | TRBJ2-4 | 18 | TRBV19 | CASSPGAGTGGLKNIQYF | TGTGCCAGTAGTCCAGGGGCTGGGACAGGGGGCTTAAAAAACATTCAGTACTTC
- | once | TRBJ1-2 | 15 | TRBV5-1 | CASSLGTDSRYGYTF | TGCGCCAGCAGCTTGGGAACAGATTCTCGCTATGGCTACACCTTC
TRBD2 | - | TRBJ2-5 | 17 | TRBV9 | CASSAPAGTSVQETQYF | TGTGCCAGCAGCGCACCGGCCGGGACTAGCGTACAAGAGACCCAGTACTTC
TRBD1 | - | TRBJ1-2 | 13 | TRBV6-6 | CASRDRGLLGYTF | TGTGCCAGCAGAGACAGGGGGCTTTTGGGCTACACCTTC
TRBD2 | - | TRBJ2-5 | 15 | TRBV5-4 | CASSPVGTIQETQYF | TGTGCCAGCAGCCCGGTAGGGACTATCCAAGAGACCCAGTACTTC
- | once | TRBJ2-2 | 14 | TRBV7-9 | CASSTLVPAGELFF | TGTGCCAGCAGCACATTGGTCCCAGCCGGGGAGCTGTTTTTT
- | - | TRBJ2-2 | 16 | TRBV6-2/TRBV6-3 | CASSFQGLMNTGELFF | TGTGCCAGCAGTTTCCAGGGACTTATGAACACCGGGGAGCTGTTTTTT
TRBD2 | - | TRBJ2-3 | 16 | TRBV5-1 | CASSLQGGGHRDTQYF | TGCGCCAGCAGCCTCCAGGGCGGGGGTCATCGAGATACGCAGTATTTT
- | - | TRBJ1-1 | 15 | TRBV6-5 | CASSYPTAGKYEAFF | TGTGCCAGCAGTTACCCGACTGCGGGGAAGTATGAAGCTTTCTTT
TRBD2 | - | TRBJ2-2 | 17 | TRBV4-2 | CASSQRLAGVVSGELFF | TGTGCCAGCAGCCAAAGACTAGCGGGGGTTGTTTCCGGGGAGCTGTTTTTT
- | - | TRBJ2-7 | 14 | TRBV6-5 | CASSRGYPSYEQYF | TGTGCCAGCAGTAGGGGGTACCCCTCCTACGAGCAGTACTTC
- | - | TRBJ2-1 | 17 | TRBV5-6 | CASSRNLGRAGDNEQFF | TGTGCCAGCAGCCGAAATTTAGGCAGGGCTGGGGACAATGAGCAGTTCTTC
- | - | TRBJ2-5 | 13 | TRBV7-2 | CASSLQVQETQYF | TGTGCCAGCAGCTTACAGGTCCAAGAGACCCAGTACTTC
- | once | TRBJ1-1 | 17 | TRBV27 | CASSPLRSLTGNTEAFF | TGTGCCAGCAGCCCCCTTAGGTCGCTCACAGGTAACACTGAAGCTTTCTTT
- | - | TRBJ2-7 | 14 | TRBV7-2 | CASSSPWRDGEQYF | TGTGCCAGCAGCTCCCCGTGGAGGGACGGCGAGCAGTACTTC
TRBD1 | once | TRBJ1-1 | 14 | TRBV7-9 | CASSFISGTGGAFF | TGTGCCAGCAGCTTCATCTCAGGGACAGGTGGAGCTTTCTTT
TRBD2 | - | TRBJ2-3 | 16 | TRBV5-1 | CASSVRLAGATDTQYF | TGCGCCAGCAGCGTGAGGCTAGCGGGGGCCACAGATACGCAGTATTTT
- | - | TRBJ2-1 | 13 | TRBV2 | CASSPGNYNEQFF | TGTGCCAGCAGCCCCGGGAATTACAATGAGCAGTTCTTC
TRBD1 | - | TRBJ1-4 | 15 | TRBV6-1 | CASSDWTGVNEKLFF | TGTGCCAGCAGTGATTGGACAGGGGTTAATGAAAAACTGTTTTTT
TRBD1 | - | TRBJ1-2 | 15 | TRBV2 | CASSPGQGSVRGYTF | TGTGCCAGCAGTCCGGGACAGGGGAGTGTGAGGGGCTACACCTTC
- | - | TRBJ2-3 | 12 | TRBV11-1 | CASSLRTDTQYF | TGTGCCAGCAGCTTGAGAACAGATACGCAGTATTTT
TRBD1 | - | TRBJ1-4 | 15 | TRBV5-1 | CASSLGQGANEKLFF | TGCGCCAGCAGCTTGGGACAGGGAGCTAATGAAAAACTGTTTTTT
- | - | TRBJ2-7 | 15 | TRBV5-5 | CASARGGHVSYEQYF | TGTGCCAGCGCCCGCGGAGGTCATGTATCCTACGAGCAGTACTTC
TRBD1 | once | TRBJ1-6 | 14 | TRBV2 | CAGTQGAHNSPLHF | TGTGCCGGGACTCAGGGGGCTCATAATTCACCCCTCCACTTT
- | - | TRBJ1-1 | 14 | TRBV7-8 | CASSQTGRGTEAFF | TGTGCCAGCAGCCAAACAGGGAGGGGCACTGAAGCTTTCTTT
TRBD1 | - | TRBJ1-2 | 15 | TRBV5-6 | CASFLSGQENYGYTF | TGTGCCAGCTTCCTGAGTGGACAGGAGAACTATGGCTACACCTTC
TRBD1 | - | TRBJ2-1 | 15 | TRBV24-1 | CATSDPGQGRNEQFF | TGTGCCACCAGTGATCCGGGACAGGGAAGGAATGAGCAGTTCTTC
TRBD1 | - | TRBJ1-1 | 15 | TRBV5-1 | CASSFQGVPNTEAFF | TGCGCCAGCAGCTTTCAGGGGGTCCCGAACACTGAAGCTTTCTTT
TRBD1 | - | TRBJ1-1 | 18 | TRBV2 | CASTVRGPGLMGNTEAFF | TGTGCCAGCACCGTGAGGGGGCCCGGCTTAATGGGGAACACTGAAGCTTTCTTT
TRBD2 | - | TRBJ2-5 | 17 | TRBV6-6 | CASSPGLAGAIQETQYF | TGTGCCAGCAGTCCGGGACTAGCGGGGGCCATCCAAGAGACCCAGTACTTC
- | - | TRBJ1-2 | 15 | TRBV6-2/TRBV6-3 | CASSYREGSDYGYTF | TGTGCCAGCAGTTACCGGGAGGGATCCGACTATGGCTACACCTTC
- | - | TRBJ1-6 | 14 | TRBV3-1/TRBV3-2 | CASSQRGKASPLHF | TGTGCCAGCAGCCAAAGGGGGAAAGCTTCACCCCTCCACTTT
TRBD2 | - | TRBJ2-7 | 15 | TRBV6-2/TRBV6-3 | CASSYVLAGSYEQYF | TGTGCCAGCAGTTACGTCCTAGCGGGGTCCTACGAGCAGTACTTC
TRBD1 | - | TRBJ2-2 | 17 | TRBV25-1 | CASSFRTGRTQVGELFF | TGTGCCAGCAGTTTCCGGACAGGGAGAACACAAGTCGGGGAGCTGTTTTTT
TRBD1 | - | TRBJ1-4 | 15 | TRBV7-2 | CASSARTGGTEKLFF | TGTGCCAGCAGCGCGAGGACAGGGGGGACTGAAAAACTGTTTTTT
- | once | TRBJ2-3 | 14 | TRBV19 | CASSPKGNADTQYF | TGTGCCAGTAGCCCCAAGGGGAACGCAGATACGCAGTATTTT
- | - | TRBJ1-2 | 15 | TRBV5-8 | CASSLGDSTLYGYTF | TGTGCCAGCAGCTTGGGGGACTCCACTTTGTACGGCTACACCTTC
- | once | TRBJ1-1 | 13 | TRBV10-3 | CAISELDKTEAFF | TGTGCCATCAGTGAGCTGGACAAGACTGAAGCTTTCTTT
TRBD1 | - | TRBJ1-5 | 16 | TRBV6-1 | CASSEAMGQGGRPQHF | TGTGCCAGCAGTGAAGCGATGGGACAGGGGGGTAGGCCCCAGCATTTT
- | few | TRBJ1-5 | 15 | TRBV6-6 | CASSYSSSSGQPQHF | TGTGCCAGCAGTTACTCGTCCAGTTCGGGACAGCCCCAGCATTTT
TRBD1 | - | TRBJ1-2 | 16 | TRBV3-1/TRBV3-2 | CASSQIAPGGTYGYTF | TGTGCCAGCAGCCAAATCGCACCAGGGGGTACCTATGGCTACACCTTC
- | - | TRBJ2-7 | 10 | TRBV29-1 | CSVGGTVRYF | TGCAGCGTTGGCGGGACAGTTCGGTACTTC
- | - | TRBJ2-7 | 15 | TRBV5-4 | CASSLGGPGSYEQYF | TGTGCCAGCAGCCTCGGGGGACCAGGCTCCTACGAGCAGTACTTC
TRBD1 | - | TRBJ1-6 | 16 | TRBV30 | CAWRIAGGFYNSPLHF | TGTGCCTGGAGGATTGCAGGGGGATTTTATAATTCACCCCTCCACTTT
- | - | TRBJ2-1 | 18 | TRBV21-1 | CASSYPSIAGGYRDEQFF | TGTGCCAGCAGCTACCCATCAATAGCGGGGGGATACAGGGATGAGCAGTTCTTC
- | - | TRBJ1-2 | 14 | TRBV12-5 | CASGLARRNYGYTF | TGTGCTAGTGGTCTAGCCAGGAGAAACTATGGCTACACCTTC
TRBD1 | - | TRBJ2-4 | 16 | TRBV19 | CASSMSTGGARAIQYF | TGTGCCAGTAGTATGTCGACAGGGGGCGCGCGGGCCATTCAGTACTTC
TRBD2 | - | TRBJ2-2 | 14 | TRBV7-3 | CASSELGLAGELFF | TGTGCCAGCAGCGAACTGGGACTAGCAGGGGAGCTGTTTTTT
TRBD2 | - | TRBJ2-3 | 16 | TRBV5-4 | CASSLVAGGPGGTQYF | TGTGCCAGCAGCTTGGTCGCGGGGGGGCCCGGTGGTACGCAGTATTTT
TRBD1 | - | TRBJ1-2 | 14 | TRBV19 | CASSIDMRGRGYTF | TGTGCCAGTAGTATAGATATGAGGGGGCGAGGCTACACCTTC
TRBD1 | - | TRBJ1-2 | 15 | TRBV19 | CASSILATGEYGYTF | TGTGCCAGTAGTATTCTGGCGACAGGGGAATATGGCTACACCTTC
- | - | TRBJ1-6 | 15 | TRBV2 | CASSRGSSYNSPLHF | TGTGCCAGCAGTCGAGGGAGCTCCTATAATTCACCCCTCCACTTT
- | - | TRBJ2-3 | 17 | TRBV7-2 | CASSLRVGGVSTDTQYF | TGTGCCAGCAGCTTAAGGGTAGGGGGGGTTAGCACAGATACGCAGTATTTT
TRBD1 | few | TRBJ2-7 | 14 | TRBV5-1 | CASSLGQGFYEQYF | TGCGCCAGCAGCTTGGGACAGGGGTTTTACGAGCAGTACTTC
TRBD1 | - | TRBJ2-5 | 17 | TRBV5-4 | CASSLGGRGQLQETQYF | TGTGCCAGCAGCTTGGGAGGTAGGGGACAGTTACAAGAGACCCAGTACTTC
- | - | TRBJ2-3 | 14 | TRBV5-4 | CASSFGDFTDTQYF | TGTGCCAGCAGCTTCGGGGATTTCACAGATACGCAGTATTTT
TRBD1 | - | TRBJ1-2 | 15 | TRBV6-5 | CASRAQDRGSYGYTF | TGTGCCAGCAGAGCCCAGGACAGGGGTAGCTATGGCTACACCTTC